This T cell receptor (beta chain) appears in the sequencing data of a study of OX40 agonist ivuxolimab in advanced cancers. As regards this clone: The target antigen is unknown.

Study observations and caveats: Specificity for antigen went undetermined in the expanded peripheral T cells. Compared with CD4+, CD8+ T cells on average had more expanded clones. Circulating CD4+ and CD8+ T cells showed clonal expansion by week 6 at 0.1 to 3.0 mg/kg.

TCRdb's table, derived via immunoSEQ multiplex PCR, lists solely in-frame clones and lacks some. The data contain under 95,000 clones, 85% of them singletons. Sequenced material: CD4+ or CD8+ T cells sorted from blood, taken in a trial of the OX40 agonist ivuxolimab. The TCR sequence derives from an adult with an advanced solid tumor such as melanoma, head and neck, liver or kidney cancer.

CDR3 nucleotides: TGTGCCAGCAGTGAGACTATTTCCTACGAGCAGTACTTC. Protein sequence: CASSETISYEQYF. This chain connects TRBV6-5 to TRBJ2-7; the D gene is possibly TRBD2 (5 bases). Germline loops: CDR1 MNHEY, CDR2 SVGAGI. Trimming left V 5 bases short and J 1 base short, with 9 bases between. The CDR3 consists of 13 residues.